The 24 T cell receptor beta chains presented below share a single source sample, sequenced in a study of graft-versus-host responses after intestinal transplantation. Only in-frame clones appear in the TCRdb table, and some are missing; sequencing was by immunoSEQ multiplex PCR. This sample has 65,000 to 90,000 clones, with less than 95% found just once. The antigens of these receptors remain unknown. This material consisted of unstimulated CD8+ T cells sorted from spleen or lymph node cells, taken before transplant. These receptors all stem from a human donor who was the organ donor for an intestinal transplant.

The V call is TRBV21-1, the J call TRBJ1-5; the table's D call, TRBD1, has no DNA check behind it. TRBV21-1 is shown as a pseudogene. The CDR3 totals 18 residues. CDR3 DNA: TGTGCCAGCAGCAAAGGGGGATTTGACAGGATCGGGAATCAGCCCCAGCATTTT. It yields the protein CASSKGGFDRIGNQPQHF.

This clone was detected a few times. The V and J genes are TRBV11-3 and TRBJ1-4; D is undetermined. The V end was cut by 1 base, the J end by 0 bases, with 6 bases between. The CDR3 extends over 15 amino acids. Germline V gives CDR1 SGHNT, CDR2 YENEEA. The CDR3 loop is CASSLGSPTNEKLFF. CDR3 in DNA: TGTGCCAGCAGCTTAGGTTCTCCAACTAATGAAAAACTGTTTTTT.

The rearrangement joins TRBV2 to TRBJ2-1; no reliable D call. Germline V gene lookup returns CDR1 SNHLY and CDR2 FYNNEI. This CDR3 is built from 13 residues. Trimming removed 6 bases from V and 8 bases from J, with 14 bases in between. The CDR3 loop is CASRSGPRDEQFF. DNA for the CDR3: TGTGCCAGCAGGTCAGGCCCTCGGGATGAGCAGTTCTTC.

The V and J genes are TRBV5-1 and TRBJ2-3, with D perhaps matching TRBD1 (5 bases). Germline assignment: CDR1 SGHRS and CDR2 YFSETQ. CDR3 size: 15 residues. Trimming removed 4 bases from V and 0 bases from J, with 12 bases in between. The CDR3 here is CASSPDSASTDTQYF. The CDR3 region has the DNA TGCGCCAGCAGCCCCGACAGCGCTAGCACAGATACGCAGTATTTT. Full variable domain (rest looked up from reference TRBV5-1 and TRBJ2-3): KAGVTQTPRYLIKTRGQQVTLSCSPISGHRSVSWYQQTPGQGLQFLFEYFSETQRNKGNFPGRFSGRQFSNSRSEMNVSTLELGDSALYLCASSPDSASTDTQYFGPGTRLTVL.

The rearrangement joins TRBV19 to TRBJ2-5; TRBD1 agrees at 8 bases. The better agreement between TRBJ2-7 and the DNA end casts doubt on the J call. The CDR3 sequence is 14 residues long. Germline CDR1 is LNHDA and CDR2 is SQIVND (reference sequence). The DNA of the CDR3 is TGTGCCAGTACCCCCACAGGGGGTTTCTACGAGCAGTACTTC. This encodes CASTPTGGFYEQYF.

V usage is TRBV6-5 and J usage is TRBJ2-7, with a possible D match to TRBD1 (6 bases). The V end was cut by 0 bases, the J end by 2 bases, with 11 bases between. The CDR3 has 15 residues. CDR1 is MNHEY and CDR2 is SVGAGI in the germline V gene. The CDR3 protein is CASSYSWTETYEQYF. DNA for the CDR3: TGTGCCAGCAGTTACTCGTGGACAGAGACCTACGAGCAGTACTTC.

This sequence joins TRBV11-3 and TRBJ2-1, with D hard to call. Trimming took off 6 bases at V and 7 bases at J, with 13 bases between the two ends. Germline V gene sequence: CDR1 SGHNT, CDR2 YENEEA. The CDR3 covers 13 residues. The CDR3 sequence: CASSIGPLNEQFF. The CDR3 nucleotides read TGTGCCAGCAGTATAGGACCTCTGAATGAGCAGTTCTTC.

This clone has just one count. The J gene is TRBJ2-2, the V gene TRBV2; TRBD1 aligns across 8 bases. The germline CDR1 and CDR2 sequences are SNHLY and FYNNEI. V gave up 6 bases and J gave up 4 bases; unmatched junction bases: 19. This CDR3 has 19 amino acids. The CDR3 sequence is CASRPRSATGARSTGELFF. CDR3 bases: TGTGCCAGCAGACCGAGATCCGCGACAGGGGCGAGGTCCACCGGGGAGCTGTTTTTT.

The CDR3, as DNA: TGTGCCAGCCTCTTTCGGACAGGGACCACAGATACGCAGTATTTT. It is translated as CASLFRTGTTDTQYF. J is TRBJ2-3 and V is TRBV27, with 8 bases fitting TRBD1. J was trimmed by 2 bases and V by 8 bases; bases with no gene match: 9. Germline V gene lookup returns CDR1 MNHEY and CDR2 SMNVEV (reference sequence). CDR3 length: 15 amino acids.

DNA of the CDR3: TGTGCCAGCAGCTTAGAGGGACTAGCGGGAGGTCCCTACAATGAGCAGTTCTTC. This sequence encodes CASSLEGLAGGPYNEQFF. The V gene is TRBV7-9, the J gene TRBJ2-1; 15 nucleotides align to TRBD2. The CDR3 spans 18 residues. Trimming at V came to 1 base and at J to 2 bases, leaving 3 bases not matched to a gene. CDR1 is SEHNR, CDR2 FQNEAQ, per germline (reference sequence). The entire variable domain, with the rest obtained from reference TRBV7-9 and TRBJ2-1, is as follows: DTGVSQNPRHKITKRGQNVTFRCDPISEHNRLYWYRQTLGQGPEFLTYFQNEAQLEKSRLLSDRFSAERPKGSFSTLEIQRTEQGDSAMYLCASSLEGLAGGPYNEQFFGPGTRLTVL.

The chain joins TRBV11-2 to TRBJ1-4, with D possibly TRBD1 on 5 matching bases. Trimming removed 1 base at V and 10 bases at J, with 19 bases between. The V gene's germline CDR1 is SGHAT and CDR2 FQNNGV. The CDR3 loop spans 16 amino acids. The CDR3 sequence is CASSLVADNDVRKLFF. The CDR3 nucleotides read TGTGCCAGCAGCTTAGTTGCGGACAATGATGTGAGAAAACTGTTTTTT.

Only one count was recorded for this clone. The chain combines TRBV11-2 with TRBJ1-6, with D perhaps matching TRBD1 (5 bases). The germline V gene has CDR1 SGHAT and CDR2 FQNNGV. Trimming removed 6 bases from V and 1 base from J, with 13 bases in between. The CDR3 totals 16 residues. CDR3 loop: CASRTGGSSYNSPLHF. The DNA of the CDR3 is TGTGCCAGCAGGACGGGGGGGTCGTCCTATAATTCACCCCTCCACTTT.

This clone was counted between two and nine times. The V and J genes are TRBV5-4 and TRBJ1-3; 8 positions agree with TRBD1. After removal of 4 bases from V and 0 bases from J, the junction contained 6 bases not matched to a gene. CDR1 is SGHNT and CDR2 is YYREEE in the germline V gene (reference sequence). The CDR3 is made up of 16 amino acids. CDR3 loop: CASSPGTGLSGNTIYF. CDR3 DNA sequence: TGTGCCAGCAGCCCGGGGACAGGCCTCTCTGGAAACACCATATATTTT. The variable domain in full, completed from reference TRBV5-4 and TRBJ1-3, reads ETGVTQSPTHLIKTRGQQVTLRCSSQSGHNTVSWYQQALGQGPQFIFQYYREEENGRGNFPPRFSGLQFPNYSSELNVNALELDDSALYLCASSPGTGLSGNTIYFGEGSWLTVV.

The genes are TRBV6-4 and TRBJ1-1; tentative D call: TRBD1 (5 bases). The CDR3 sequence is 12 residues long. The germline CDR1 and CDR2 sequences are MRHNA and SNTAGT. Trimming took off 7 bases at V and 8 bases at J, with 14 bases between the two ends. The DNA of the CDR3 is TGTGCCAGCAAAGAGGGGCTGGTCGAAGCTTTCTTT. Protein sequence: CASKEGLVEAFF.

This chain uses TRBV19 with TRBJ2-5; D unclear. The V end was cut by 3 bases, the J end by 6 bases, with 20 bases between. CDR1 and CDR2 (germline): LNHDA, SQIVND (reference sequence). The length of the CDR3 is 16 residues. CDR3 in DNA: TGTGCCAGTAGTATGAGCCAAATAGGTCTACGGAAGACCCAGTACTTC. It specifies CASSMSQIGLRKTQYF.

CDR3 sequence (DNA): TGTGCCAGCAGCATCTCTGGACTAGCGGGAGATGAGCAGTTCTTC. Translated: CASSISGLAGDEQFF. The rearrangement uses TRBV11-2 and TRBJ2-1; TRBD2 aligns across 13 bases. V lost 5 bases and J lost 8; bases outside the gene matches: 6. Per the germline V gene, CDR1 is SGHAT and CDR2 is FQNNGV. The CDR3 consists of 15 residues.

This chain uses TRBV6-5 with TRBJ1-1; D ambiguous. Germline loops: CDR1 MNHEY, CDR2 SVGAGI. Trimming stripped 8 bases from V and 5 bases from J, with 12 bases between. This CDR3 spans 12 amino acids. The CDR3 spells CASERSATEAFF. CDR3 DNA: TGTGCCAGCGAACGGAGTGCAACTGAAGCTTTCTTT.

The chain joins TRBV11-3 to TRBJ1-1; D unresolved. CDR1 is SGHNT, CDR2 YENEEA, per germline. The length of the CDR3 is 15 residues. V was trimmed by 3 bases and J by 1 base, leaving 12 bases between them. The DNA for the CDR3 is TGTGCCAGCAGCTTGCAGGTCCTTCCGAACACTGAAGCTTTCTTT. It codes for CASSLQVLPNTEAFF.

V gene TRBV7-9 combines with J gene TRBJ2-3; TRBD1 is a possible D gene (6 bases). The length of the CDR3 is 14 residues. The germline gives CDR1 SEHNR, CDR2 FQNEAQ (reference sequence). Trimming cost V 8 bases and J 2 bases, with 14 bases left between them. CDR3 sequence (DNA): TGTGCCAGCGTGGGGGCAGGAGTCACAGATACGCAGTATTTT. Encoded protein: CASVGAGVTDTQYF.

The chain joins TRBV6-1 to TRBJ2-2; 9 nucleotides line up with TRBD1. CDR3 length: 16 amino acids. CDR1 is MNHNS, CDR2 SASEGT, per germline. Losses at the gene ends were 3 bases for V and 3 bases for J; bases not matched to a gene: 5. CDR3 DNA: TGTGCCAGCAGTGAGAGGGGACAGGGAGACACCGGGGAGCTGTTTTTT. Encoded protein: CASSERGQGDTGELFF.

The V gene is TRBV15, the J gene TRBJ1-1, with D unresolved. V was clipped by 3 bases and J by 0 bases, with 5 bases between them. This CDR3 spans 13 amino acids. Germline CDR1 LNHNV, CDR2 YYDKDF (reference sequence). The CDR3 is CATSSTVNTEAFF. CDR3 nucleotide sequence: TGTGCCACCAGCAGCACAGTGAACACTGAAGCTTTCTTT.

CDR3 sequence: CASSRGEKLFF. CDR3 in DNA: TGTGCCAGCTCACGGGGGGAAAAACTGTTTTTT. The chain links TRBV6-1 to TRBJ1-4; a weak D match, TRBD1 (5 bases). The germline V gene has CDR1 MNHNS and CDR2 SASEGT. V shed 8 bases and J shed 8 bases, with 9 bases lying between them. The CDR3 length is 11 residues.

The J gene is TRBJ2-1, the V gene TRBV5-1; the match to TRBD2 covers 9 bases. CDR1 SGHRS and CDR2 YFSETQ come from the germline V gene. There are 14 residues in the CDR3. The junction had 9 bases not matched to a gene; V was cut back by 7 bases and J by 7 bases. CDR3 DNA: TGCGCCAGCGAAGAGGGGACTAGCTGGAATGAGCAGTTCTTC. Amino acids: CASEEGTSWNEQFF. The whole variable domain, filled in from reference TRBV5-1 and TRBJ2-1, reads KAGVTQTPRYLIKTRGQQVTLSCSPISGHRSVSWYQQTPGQGLQFLFEYFSETQRNKGNFPGRFSGRQFSNSRSEMNVSTLELGDSALYLCASEEGTSWNEQFFGPGTRLTVL.

The CDR3 DNA follows: TGTGCCAGCAGCTCCTCCCCCTACAATGAGCAGTTCTTC. This translates into CASSSSPYNEQFF. This chain links TRBV7-9 with TRBJ2-1; D gene unclear. The length of the CDR3 is 13 residues. Germline-derived CDR1 and CDR2 are SEHNR and FQNEAQ (reference sequence). V lost 4 bases, J lost 2 bases, and 6 bases lay in between.